There are many counts of the clone carrying this T cell receptor (beta chain). Its antigen is as yet unknown. MiXCR was run by TCRdb on the multiplex PCR reads, yielding one entry per CDR3 protein. The table shows about 180,000 distinct CDR3 sequences, with roughly a third occurring only once. CDR3 length: 13 amino acids. Germline V gene data show CDR1 as SGHDT and CDR2 as YYEEEE. V was pared by 3 bases and J by 5 bases, with 6 bases between. Samples came from axillary lymph nodes draining the breast cancer. The data originate from a study of breast tumors, draining lymph nodes, adjacent tissues. Overall study findings and caveats: Tumors had less TCR diversity than lymph nodes, more than nontumor tissue. Compared with basal-like, luminal-like tumors shared significantly more repertoire with nontumor tissue. Data fit most tumor T cells coming from lymph node, expanding in tumor. Data only fit, rather than demonstrated, lymph node origin of most tumor T cells.

Sequencing was carried out using axillary lymph node tissue. This sequence originates from a female donor with breast cancer. Some clones in this sample may be carry-over from other donors' samples. This chain joins TRBV5-6 and TRBJ1-6, with D unresolved. CDR3 residues: CASSSVNNSPLHF. CDR3 DNA: TGTGCCAGCAGCTCAGTGAATAATTCACCCCTCCACTTT.